This T cell receptor beta chain came from a study of shared clonotypes between healthy human individuals. Study-wide results and caveats: All-four-donor shared clonotypes had higher generation probabilities than non-shared clonotypes did. What limited the represented genetic and exposure-history diversity was the small number of donors.

The germline CDR1 and CDR2 sequences are SGHRS and YFSETQ. With 0 bases clipped from V and 9 bases from J, the junction kept 7 bases outside the gene matches. The CDR3 is made up of 15 amino acids. This clone appeared once. What it binds is not known. This sample includes further DNA sequences coding for the same CDR3. Data came from immunoSEQ multiplex PCR; TCRdb stores just in-frame clones and leaves some out. The profile covers 2 million to 2.5 million clones, with approximately 96% appearing a single time and around 0.13% taken by the ten largest. Naive CD4+ cells were CD45RA-selected; the remaining cells were memory.

The sequence was collected from a man aged 18-30 years in good health. This chain joins TRBV5-1 and TRBJ2-1; TRBD2 matches at 9 bases. Sequencing was performed on naive CD4+ T cells sorted from blood. Described subset: CD45RA+ positively selected. CDR3 nucleotides: TGCGCCAGCAGCTTGGAATTAGCGGGAGTTGGTGAGCAGTTCTTC. It specifies CASSLELAGVGEQFF.